The 9 T cell receptor beta chains below were found in one sample sequenced in a study of blood T cell repertoires in COVID-19. Clones were sequenced by immunoSEQ multiplex PCR, and TCRdb holds only the in-frame ones, with some missing. The sample has around 87,000 clones, roughly 88% seen once. Sequenced: peripheral blood. The receptors originated from a human donor with active COVID-19. The donor label of this sample is uncertain.

This chain uses TRBV4-2 with TRBJ2-1; 9 bases agree with TRBD2. J gave up 7 bases and V 3 bases, and 13 bases lay outside the gene matches. Germline CDR1 and CDR2: LGHNA and YNFKEQ. The CDR3 covers 17 residues. The CDR3 protein is CASSHPKDGTSPNEQFF. The DNA for the CDR3 is TGTGCCAGCAGCCACCCGAAGGACGGGACTAGCCCTAATGAGCAGTTCTTC.

J is TRBJ2-2 and V is TRBV5-1, with TRBD2 matching 12 bases. This CDR3 region has 18 residues. Germline V gives CDR1 SGHRS, CDR2 YFSETQ. The J segment lost 1 base and the V segment lost 1 base, leaving 5 bases of the junction unmatched. CDR3 residues: CASSLLGLAGRNTGELFF. CDR3 DNA sequence: TGCGCCAGCAGCTTGCTCGGACTAGCGGGAAGGAACACCGGGGAGCTGTTTTTT.

The V and J genes are TRBV28 and TRBJ1-2, with D perhaps matching TRBD1 (6 bases). Trimming removed 6 bases at V and 2 bases at J, with 13 bases between. Germline CDR1 is MDHEN and CDR2 is SYDVKM. This CDR3 is 14 amino acids long. CDR3 sequence reads: CASRVAGQNYGYTF. In nucleotides, the CDR3 is TGTGCCAGCAGGGTGGCCGGACAGAACTATGGCTACACCTTC.

This chain links TRBV9 with TRBJ1-2, with a weak D call TRBD1 (6 bases). The CDR3 length is 16 residues. The V gene's germline CDR1 is SGDLS and CDR2 YYNGEE. With 0 bases removed from V and 8 bases from J, the gap between germline ends came to 20 bases. The CDR3 DNA reads TGTGCCAGCAGCGTAGGCCTCGTCTACAGGGATGAGGGCTACACCTTC. Translation gives CASSVGLVYRDEGYTF.

CDR3 sequence reads: CASSLGQGWNYGYTF. The CDR3 DNA reads TGCGCCAGCAGCTTGGGACAGGGTTGGAACTATGGCTACACCTTC. V gene TRBV5-1 combines with J gene TRBJ1-2, with 7 bases that match TRBD1. Germline CDR1 SGHRS, CDR2 YFSETQ. This CDR3 spans 15 amino acids. V shed 0 bases, J shed 2 bases, and the junction held 4 bases outside the gene matches.

In the case of this clone: One end of the junction is discordant with germline, which a read error may explain. The rearrangement links TRBV7-7 to TRBJ2-7; 10 positions agree with TRBD1. This CDR3 has 19 amino acids. Germline-derived CDR1 and CDR2 are SSHAT and FNYEAQ (reference sequence). CDR3 sequence: CASSLAPQSRDRGSYEQYF. CDR3 DNA sequence: TGTGCTAGCAGCTTAGCCCCGCAGTCCCGGGACAGGGGATCCTACGAGCAGTACTTC.

This chain links TRBV7-3 with TRBJ1-1; perhaps TRBD1 as D (6 bases). Trimming removed 0 bases from V and 5 bases from J, with 10 bases in between. From germline, CDR1 is SGHTA and CDR2 FQGTGA. This CDR3 is built from 14 residues. The CDR3 region is CASSLTPGVTEAFF. The CDR3 DNA follows: TGTGCCAGCAGCTTAACTCCAGGGGTTACTGAAGCTTTCTTT.

The chain joins TRBV5-6 to TRBJ1-1; weak D call: TRBD1 (5 bases). The CDR3 has 14 amino acids. Germline values: CDR1 SGHDT, CDR2 YYEEEE. The ends were cut back, 4 bases at V and 3 bases at J, with 13 bases in the middle. The CDR3 spells CASSATPGDTEAFF. The CDR3, as DNA: TGTGCCAGCAGCGCGACGCCGGGGGACACTGAAGCTTTCTTT.

The chain combines TRBV6-6 with TRBJ2-7, with a possible D match to TRBD1 (6 bases). The CDR3 loop spans 13 amino acids. The V and J ends lost 5 bases and 6 bases respectively, with 14 bases between them. Per germline, CDR1 MNHNY and CDR2 SVGAGI (reference sequence). The CDR3 nucleotides are TGTGCCAGCAGTACAACCCAGGGGAGCGAGCAGTACTTC. This codes for CASSTTQGSEQYF.